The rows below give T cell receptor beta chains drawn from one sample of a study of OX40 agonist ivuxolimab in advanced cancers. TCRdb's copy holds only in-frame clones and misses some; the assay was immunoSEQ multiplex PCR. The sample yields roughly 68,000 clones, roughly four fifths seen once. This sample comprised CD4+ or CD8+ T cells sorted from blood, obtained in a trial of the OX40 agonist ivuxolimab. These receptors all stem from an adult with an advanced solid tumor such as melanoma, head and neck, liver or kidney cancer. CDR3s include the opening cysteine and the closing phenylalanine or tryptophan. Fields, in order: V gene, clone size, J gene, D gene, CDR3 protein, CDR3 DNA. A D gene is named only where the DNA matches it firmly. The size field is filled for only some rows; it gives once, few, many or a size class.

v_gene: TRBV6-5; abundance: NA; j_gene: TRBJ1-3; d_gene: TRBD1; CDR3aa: CASSTGDSGNTIYF; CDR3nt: TGTGCCAGCAGTACAGGGGACTCTGGAAACACCATATATTTT
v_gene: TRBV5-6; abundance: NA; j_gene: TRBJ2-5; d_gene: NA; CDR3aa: CASSLAGGYEETQYF; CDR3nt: TGTGCCAGCAGCTTGGCCGGTGGGTACGAAGAGACCCAGTACTTC
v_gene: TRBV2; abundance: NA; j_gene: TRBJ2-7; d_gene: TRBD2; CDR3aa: CASSGTSGGKSAYEQYF; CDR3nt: TGTGCCAGCAGTGGGACTAGCGGCGGAAAGTCGGCCTACGAGCAGTACTTC
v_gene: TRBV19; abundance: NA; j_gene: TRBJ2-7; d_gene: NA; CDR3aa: CASSPGGGEQYF; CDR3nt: TGTGCCAGTTCCCCCGGGGGTGGGGAGCAGTACTTC
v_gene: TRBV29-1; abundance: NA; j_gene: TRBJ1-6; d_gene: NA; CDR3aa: CSIRKEYNSPLHF; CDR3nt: TGCAGCATTCGGAAGGAGTATAATTCACCCCTCCACTTT
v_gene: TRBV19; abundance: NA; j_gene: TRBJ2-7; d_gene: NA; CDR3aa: CARGECRGHEQYF; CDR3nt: TGTGCCAGGGGAGAGTGCAGGGGCCACGAGCAGTACTTC
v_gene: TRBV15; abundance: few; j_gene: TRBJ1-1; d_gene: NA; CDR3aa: CATSREWRDTEAFF; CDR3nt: TGTGCCACCAGCAGAGAGTGGCGGGACACTGAAGCTTTCTTT
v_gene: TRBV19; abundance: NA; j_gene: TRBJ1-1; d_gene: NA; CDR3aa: CASSIKGTRRNTEAFF; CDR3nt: TGTGCCAGTAGTATCAAAGGGACGCGCCGGAACACTGAAGCTTTCTTT
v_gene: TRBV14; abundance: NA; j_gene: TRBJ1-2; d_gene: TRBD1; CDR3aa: CASRPQGAGGYTF; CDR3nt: TGTGCCAGCAGACCCCAGGGGGCAGGGGGCTACACCTTC
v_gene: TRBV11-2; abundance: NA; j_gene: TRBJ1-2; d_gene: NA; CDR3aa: CASSLGGDSYTF; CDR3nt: TGTGCCAGCAGCTTAGGTGGGGACAGCTACACCTTC
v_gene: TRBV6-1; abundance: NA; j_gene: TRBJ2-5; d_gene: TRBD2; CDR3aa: CASSPPSGGWETQYF; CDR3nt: TGTGCCAGCAGTCCGCCATCGGGGGGATGGGAGACCCAGTACTTC
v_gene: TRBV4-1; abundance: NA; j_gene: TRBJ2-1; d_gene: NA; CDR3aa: CASSQGLATSSYNEQFF; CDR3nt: TGCGCCAGCAGCCAAGGTCTAGCGACGAGCTCCTACAATGAGCAGTTCTTC
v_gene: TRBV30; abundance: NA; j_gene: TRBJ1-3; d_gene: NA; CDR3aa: CAWRDTGRTGNTIYF; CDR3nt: TGTGCCTGGAGAGATACAGGGAGAACTGGAAACACCATATATTTT
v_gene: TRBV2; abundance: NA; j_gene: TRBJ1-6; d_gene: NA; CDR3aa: CASRKQGVDSPLHF; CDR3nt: TGTGCCAGCAGGAAACAGGGAGTTGATTCACCCCTCCACTTT
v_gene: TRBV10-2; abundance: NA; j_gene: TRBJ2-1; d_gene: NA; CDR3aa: CASRDPSGRLNEQFF; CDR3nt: TGCGCCAGCAGGGACCCCTCAGGGCGGCTCAATGAGCAGTTCTTC
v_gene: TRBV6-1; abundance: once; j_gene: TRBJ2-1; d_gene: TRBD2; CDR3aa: CASSEARASGRLFTYNEQFF; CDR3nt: TGTGCCAGCAGTGAAGCGCGGGCTAGCGGACGCCTTTTTACCTACAATGAGCAGTTCTTC
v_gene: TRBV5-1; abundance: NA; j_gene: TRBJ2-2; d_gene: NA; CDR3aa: CASESQNTGELFF; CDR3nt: TGCGCCAGCGAAAGTCAGAACACCGGGGAGCTGTTTTTT
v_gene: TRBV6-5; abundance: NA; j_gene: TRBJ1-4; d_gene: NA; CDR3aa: CASSFTRTINEKLFF; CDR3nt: TGTGCCAGCAGCTTCACCCGGACCATAAATGAAAAACTGTTTTTT
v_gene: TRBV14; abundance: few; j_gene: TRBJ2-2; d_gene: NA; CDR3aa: CASSPLRGGNTGELFF; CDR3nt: TGTGCCAGCAGCCCCCTCCGGGGAGGGAACACCGGGGAGCTGTTTTTT
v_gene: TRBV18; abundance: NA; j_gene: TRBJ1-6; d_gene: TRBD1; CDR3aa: CASSLRTGYNSPLHF; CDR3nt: TGTGCCAGCTCATTGCGGACAGGTTATAATTCACCCCTCCACTTT
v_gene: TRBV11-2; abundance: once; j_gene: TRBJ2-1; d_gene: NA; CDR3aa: CASSLDSAVASSSYNEQFF; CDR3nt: TGTGCCAGCAGCTTAGATAGCGCGGTGGCCTCTAGCTCCTACAATGAGCAGTTCTTC
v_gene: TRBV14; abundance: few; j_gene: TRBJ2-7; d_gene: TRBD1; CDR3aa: CASSRAGQGFYEQYF; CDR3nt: TGTGCCAGCAGCCGAGCCGGACAGGGGTTTTACGAGCAGTACTTC
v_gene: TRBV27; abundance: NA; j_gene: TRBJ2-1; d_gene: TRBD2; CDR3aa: CASSLGLAVNEQFF; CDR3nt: TGTGCCAGCAGTTTAGGACTAGCCGTGAATGAGCAGTTCTTC
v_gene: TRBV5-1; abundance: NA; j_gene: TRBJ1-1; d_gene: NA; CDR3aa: CASSLTVANTEAFF; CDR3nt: TGCGCCAGCAGCTTGACGGTGGCCAACACTGAAGCTTTCTTT
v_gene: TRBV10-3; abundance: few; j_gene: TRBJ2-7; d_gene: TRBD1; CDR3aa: CAISDETGTKRAYEQYF; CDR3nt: TGTGCCATCAGTGATGAGACAGGGACAAAGAGGGCCTACGAGCAGTACTTC
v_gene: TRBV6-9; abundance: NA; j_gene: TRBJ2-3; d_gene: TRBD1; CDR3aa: CASSSDRGRPDTQYF; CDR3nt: TGTGCCAGCAGTTCAGACAGGGGGCGCCCAGATACGCAGTATTTT
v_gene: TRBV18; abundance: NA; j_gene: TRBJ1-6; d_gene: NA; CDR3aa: CASSPQESNSPLHF; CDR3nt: TGTGCCAGCTCACCGCAGGAGAGTAATTCACCCCTCCACTTT
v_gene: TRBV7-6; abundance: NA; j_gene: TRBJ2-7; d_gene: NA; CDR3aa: CASSLTATSSYEQYF; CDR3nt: TGTGCCAGCAGCTTGACAGCCACGAGCTCCTACGAGCAGTACTTC
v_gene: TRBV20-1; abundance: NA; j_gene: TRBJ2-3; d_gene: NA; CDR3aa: CSARRRDTQYF; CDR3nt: TGCAGTGCTAGACGGCGGGATACGCAGTATTTT
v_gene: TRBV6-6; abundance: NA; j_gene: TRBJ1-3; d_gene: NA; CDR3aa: CASSRSRGNTIYF; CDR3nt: TGTGCCAGCAGTCGGAGTCGCGGAAACACCATATATTTT
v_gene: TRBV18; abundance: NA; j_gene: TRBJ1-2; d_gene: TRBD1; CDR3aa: CASSPQGGGYTF; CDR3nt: TGTGCCAGCTCACCCCAAGGGGGCGGCTACACCTTC
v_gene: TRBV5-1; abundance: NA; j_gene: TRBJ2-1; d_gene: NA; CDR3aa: CASSETGRGNEQFF; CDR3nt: TGCGCCAGCAGTGAGACAGGGAGGGGCAATGAGCAGTTCTTC
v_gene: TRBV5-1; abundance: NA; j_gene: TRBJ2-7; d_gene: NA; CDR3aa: CASSLETQISYEQYF; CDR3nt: TGCGCCAGCAGCTTGGAAACACAAATCTCCTACGAGCAGTACTTC
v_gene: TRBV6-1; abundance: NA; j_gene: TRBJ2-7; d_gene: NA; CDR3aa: CASRLIEQYF; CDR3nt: TGTGCCAGCAGACTCATCGAGCAGTACTTC
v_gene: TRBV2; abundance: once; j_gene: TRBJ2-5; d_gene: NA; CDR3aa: CASGGTGETQYF; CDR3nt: TGTGCCAGCGGAGGGACGGGGGAGACCCAGTACTTC
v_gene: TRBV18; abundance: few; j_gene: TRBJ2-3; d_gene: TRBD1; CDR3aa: CATEGAADTQYF; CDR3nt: TGTGCCACCGAGGGGGCCGCAGATACGCAGTATTTT
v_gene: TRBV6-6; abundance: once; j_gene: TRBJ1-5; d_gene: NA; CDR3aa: CASSYIRGNQPQHF; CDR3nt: TGTGCCAGCAGTTACATCCGCGGCAATCAGCCCCAGCATTTT
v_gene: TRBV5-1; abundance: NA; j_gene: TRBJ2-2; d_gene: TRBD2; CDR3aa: CASSLELAGVNGELFF; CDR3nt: TGCGCCAGCAGCTTGGAGCTAGCGGGGGTCAACGGGGAGCTGTTTTTT
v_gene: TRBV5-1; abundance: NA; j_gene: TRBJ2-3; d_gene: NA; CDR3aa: CASSLGQLIDTQYF; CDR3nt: TGCGCCAGCAGCTTGGGGCAGCTCATTGATACGCAGTATTTT
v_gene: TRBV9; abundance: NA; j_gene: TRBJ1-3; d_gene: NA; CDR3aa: CASSVNPRRRGDTIYF; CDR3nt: TGTGCCAGCAGCGTAAACCCTAGGAGAAGGGGGGACACCATATATTTT
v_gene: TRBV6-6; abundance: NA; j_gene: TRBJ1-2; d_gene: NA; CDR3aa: CASSYAGSNYGYTF; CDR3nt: TGTGCCAGCAGTTATGCCGGCTCTAACTATGGCTACACCTTC
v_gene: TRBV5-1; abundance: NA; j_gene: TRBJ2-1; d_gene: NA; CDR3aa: CASSLRDLSSSYNEQFF; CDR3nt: TGCGCCAGCAGCTTGCGGGACTTGAGCTCATCCTACAATGAGCAGTTCTTC
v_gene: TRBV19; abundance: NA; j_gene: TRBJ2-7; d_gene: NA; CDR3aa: CASSPYWGEQYF; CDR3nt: TGTGCCAGTAGTCCCTACTGGGGGGAGCAGTACTTC
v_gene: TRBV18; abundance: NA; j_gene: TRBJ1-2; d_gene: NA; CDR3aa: CASSPPEGSFGSYTF; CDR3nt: TGTGCCAGCTCACCCCCGGAAGGAAGTTTTGGAAGCTACACCTTC
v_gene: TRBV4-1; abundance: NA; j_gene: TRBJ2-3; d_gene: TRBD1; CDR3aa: CASASSGTGDTDTQYF; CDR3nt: TGCGCCAGCGCTTCCTCCGGGACAGGGGACACAGATACGCAGTATTTT
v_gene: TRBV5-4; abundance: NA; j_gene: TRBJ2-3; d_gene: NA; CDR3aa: CASSQVRGSTDTQYF; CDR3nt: TGTGCCAGCAGCCAAGTTAGGGGTTCCACAGATACGCAGTATTTT
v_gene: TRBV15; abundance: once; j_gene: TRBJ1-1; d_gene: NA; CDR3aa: CATSSPNRVDTTGGAEAFF; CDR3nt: TGTGCCACCAGCTCCCCGAATAGGGTGGATACTACGGGAGGCGCTGAAGCTTTCTTT
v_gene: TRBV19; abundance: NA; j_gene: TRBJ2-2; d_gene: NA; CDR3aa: CASIGSGYTGELFF; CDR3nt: TGTGCCAGTATAGGGAGCGGTTACACCGGGGAGCTGTTTTTT
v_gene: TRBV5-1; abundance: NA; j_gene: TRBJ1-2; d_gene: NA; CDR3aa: CASTSGYGYTF; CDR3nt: TGCGCCAGCACCTCTGGGTATGGCTACACCTTC
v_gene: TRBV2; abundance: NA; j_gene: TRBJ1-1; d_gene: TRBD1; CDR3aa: CASSSRGLGSTEAFF; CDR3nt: TGTGCCAGCAGTTCTAGGGGGCTCGGGAGCACTGAAGCTTTCTTT
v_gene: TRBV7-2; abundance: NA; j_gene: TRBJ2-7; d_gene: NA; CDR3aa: CASSLGRGLYEQYF; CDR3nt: TGTGCCAGCAGCTTGGGACGGGGGCTCTACGAGCAGTACTTC
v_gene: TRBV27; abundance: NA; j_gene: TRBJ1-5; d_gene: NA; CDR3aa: CASRSEVNNQPQHF; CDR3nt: TGTGCCAGCAGGTCCGAGGTGAACAATCAGCCCCAGCATTTT
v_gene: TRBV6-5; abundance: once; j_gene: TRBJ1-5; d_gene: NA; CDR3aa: CASSDGRGPQHF; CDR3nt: TGTGCCAGCAGTGATGGCAGGGGACCCCAGCATTTT
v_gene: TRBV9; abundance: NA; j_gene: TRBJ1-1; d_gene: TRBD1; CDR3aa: CASSKGQGGNTEAFF; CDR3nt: TGTGCCAGCAGCAAGGGACAGGGCGGGAACACTGAAGCTTTCTTT
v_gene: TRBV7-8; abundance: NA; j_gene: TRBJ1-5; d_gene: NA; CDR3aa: CASSLVGIFNQPQHF; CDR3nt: TGTGCCAGCAGCTTAGTAGGCATTTTCAATCAGCCCCAGCATTTT